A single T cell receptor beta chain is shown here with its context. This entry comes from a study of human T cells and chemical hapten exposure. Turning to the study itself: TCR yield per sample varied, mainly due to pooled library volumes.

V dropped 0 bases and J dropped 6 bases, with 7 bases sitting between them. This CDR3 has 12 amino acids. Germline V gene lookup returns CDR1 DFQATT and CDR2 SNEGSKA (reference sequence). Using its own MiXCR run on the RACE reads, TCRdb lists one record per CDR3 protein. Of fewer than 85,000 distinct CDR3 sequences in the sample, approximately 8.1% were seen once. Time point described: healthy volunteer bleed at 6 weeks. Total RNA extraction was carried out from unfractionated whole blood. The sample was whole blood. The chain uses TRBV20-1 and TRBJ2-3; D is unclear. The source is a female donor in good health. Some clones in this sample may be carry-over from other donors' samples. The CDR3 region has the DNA TGCAGTGCTAGAGATTGGCGGGATACGCAGTATTTT. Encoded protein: CSARDWRDTQYF.